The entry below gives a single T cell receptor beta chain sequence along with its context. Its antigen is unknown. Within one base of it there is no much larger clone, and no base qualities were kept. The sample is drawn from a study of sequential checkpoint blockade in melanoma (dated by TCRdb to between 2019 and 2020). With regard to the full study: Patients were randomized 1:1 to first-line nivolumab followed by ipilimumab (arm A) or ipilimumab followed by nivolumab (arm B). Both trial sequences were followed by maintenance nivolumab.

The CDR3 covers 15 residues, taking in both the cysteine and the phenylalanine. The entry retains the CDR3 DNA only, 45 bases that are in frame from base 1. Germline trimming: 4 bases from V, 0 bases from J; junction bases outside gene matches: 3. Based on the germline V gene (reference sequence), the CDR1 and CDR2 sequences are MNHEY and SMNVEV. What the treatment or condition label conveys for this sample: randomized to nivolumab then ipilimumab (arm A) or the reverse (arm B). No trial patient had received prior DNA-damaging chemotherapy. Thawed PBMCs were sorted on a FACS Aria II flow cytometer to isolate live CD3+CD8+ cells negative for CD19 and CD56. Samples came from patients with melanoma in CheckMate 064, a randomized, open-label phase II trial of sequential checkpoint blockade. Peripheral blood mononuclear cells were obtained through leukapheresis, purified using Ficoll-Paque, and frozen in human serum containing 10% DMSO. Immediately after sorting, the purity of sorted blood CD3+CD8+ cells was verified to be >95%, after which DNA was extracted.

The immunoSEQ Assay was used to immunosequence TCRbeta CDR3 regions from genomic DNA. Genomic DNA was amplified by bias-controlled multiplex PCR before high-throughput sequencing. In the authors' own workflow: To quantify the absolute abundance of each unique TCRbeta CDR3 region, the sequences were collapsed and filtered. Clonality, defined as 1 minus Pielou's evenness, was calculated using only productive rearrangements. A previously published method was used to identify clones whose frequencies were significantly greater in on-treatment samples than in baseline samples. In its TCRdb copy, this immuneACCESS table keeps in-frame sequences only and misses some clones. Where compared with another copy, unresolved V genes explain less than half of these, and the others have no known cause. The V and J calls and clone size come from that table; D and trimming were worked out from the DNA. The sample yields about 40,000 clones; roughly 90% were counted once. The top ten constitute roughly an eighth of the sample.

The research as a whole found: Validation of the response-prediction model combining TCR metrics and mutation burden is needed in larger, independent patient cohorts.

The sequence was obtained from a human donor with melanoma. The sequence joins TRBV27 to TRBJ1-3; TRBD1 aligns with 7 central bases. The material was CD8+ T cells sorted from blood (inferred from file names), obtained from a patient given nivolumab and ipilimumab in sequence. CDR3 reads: CASSSGQNSGNTIYF. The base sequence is TGTGCCAGCAGTTCGGGACAGAACTCTGGAAACACCATATATTTT.